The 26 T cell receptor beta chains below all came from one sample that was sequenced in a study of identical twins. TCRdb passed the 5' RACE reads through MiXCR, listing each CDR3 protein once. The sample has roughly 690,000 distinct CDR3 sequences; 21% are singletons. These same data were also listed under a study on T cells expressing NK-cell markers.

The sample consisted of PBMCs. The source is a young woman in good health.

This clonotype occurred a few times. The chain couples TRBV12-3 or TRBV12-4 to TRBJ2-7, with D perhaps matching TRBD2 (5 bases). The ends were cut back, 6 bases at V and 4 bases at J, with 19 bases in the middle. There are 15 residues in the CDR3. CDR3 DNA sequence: TGTGCCAGCAGCCGTGGACTCCCCGTACCGTACGAGCAGTACTTC. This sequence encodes CASSRGLPVPYEQYF.

The CDR3 DNA reads TGTGCCAGCAGTTACTCGCGGCAGGACCCTGAATACTTC. Its protein is CASSYSRQDPEYF. The gene calls are TRBV6-5 and TRBJ2-7, with D unresolved. The length of the CDR3 is 13 residues. Trimming left V 0 bases short and J 13 bases short, with 16 bases between. Looked up from germline, CDR1 is MNHEY and CDR2 is SVGAGI.

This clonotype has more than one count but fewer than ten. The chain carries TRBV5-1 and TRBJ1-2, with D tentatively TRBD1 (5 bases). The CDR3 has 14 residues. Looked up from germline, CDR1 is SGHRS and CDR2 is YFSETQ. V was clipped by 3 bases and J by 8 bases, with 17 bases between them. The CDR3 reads CASSWGTVLGGYTF. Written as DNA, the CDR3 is TGCGCCAGCAGCTGGGGGACGGTCCTTGGGGGCTACACCTTC.

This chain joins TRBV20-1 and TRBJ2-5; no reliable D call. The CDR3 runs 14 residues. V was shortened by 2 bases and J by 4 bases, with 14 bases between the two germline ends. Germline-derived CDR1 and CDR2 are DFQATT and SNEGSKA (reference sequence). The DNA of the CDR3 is TGCAGTGCTAGAAGGCCCCAAGGCGGAGAGACCCAGTACTTC. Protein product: CSARRPQGGETQYF.

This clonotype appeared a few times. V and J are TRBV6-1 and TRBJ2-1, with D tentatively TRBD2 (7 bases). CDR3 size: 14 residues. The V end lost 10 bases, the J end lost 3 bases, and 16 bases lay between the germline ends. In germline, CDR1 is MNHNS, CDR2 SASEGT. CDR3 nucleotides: TGTGCCACCTCCCGGGGGGCCCACTACAATGAGCAGTTCTTC. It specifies CATSRGAHYNEQFF.

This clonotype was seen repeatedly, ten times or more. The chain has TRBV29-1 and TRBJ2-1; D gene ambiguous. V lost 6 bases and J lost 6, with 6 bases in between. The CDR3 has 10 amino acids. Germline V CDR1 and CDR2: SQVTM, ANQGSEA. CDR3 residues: CSVGLNEQFF. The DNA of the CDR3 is TGCAGCGTGGGCCTCAATGAGCAGTTCTTC.

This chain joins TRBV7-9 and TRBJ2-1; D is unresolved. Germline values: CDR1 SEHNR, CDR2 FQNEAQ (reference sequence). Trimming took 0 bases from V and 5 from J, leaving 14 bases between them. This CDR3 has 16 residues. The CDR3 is CASSLAPANLDNEQFF. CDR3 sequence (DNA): TGTGCCAGCAGCTTAGCGCCCGCTAACCTTGACAATGAGCAGTTCTTC.

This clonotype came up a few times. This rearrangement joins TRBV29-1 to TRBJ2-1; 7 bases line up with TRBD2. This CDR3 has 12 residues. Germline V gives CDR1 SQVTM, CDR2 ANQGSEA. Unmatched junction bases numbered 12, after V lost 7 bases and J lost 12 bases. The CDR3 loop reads CSAPRGGGGQFF. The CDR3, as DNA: TGCAGCGCGCCAAGAGGCGGCGGGGGGCAGTTCTTC.

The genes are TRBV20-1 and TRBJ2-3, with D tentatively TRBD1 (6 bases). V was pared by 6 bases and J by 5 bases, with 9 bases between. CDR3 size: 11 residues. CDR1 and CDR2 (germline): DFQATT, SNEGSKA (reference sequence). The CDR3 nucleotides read TGCAGTGCCCTAGGGGGAGATACGCAGTATTTT. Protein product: CSALGGDTQYF.

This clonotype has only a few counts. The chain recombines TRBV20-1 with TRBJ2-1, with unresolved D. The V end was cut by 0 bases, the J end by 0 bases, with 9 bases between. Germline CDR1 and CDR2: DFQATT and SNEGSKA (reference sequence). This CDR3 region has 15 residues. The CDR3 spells CSARDWGFSYNEQFF. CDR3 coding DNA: TGCAGTGCTAGAGATTGGGGTTTCTCCTACAATGAGCAGTTCTTC.

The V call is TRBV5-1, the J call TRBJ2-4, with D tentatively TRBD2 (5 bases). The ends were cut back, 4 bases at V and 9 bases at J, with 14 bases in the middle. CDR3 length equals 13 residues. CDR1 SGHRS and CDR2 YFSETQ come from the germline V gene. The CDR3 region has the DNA TGCGCCAGCAGCGGGAGTCAAGGTGGCATTCAGTACTTC. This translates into CASSGSQGGIQYF.

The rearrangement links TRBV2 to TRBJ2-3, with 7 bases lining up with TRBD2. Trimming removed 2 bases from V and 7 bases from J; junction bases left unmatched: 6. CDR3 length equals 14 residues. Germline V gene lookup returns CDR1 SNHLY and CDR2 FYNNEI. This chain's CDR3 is CASSENGGRNTQYF. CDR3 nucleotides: TGTGCCAGCAGTGAAAACGGGGGGAGAAATACGCAGTATTTT.

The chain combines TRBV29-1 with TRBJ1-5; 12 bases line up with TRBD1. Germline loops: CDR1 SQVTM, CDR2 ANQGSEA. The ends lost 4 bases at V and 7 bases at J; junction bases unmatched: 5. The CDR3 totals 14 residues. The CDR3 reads CSVAGQGANQPQHF. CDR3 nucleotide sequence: TGCAGCGTTGCGGGACAGGGGGCTAACCAGCCCCAGCATTTT.

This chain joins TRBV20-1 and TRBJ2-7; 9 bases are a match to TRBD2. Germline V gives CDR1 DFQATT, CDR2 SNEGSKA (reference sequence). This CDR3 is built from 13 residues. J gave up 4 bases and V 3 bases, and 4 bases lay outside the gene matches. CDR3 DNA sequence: TGCAGTGCTAGTAGTAGCGGGAGTTACGAGCAGTACTTC. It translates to CSASSSGSYEQYF.

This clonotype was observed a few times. CDR3 in amino acids: CASSVVGAGELFF. For the CDR3, the DNA is TGTGCCAGCAGCGTCGTAGGGGCCGGGGAGCTGTTTTTT. The chain employs TRBV9 and TRBJ2-2, with D tentatively TRBD1 (5 bases). Germline CDR1 and CDR2: SGDLS and YYNGEE. Between the trimmed V and J ends, which lost 2 bases and 6 bases, there was a span of 8 bases. This CDR3 has 13 residues.

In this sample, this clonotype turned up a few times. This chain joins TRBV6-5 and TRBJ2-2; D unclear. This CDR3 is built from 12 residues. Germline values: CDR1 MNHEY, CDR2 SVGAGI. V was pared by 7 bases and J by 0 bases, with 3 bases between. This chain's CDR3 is CASTANTGELFF. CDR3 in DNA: TGTGCCAGCACTGCGAACACCGGGGAGCTGTTTTTT.

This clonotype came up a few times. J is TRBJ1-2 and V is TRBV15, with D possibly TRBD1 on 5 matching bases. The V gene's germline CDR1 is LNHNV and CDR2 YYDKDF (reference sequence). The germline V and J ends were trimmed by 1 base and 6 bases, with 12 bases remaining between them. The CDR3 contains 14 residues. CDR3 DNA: TGTGCCACCAGCAGAGGACAGCAAAGGCATGGCTACACCTTC. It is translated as CATSRGQQRHGYTF.

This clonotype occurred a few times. The CDR3 is CSASLDRHYGYTF. The CDR3 nucleotides are TGCAGTGCTAGTCTAGACAGACACTATGGCTACACCTTC. V usage is TRBV20-1 and J usage is TRBJ1-2, with D maybe TRBD1 (5 bases). Trimming took off 3 bases at V and 3 bases at J, with 11 bases between the two ends. This CDR3 has 13 amino acids. Germline values: CDR1 DFQATT, CDR2 SNEGSKA (reference sequence).

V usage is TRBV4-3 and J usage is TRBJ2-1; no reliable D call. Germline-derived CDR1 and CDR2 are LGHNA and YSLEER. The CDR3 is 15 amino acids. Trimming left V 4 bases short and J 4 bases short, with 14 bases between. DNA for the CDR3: TGCGCCAGCAGCCGAGCACAAGACGGGTACAATGAGCAGTTCTTC. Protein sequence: CASSRAQDGYNEQFF.

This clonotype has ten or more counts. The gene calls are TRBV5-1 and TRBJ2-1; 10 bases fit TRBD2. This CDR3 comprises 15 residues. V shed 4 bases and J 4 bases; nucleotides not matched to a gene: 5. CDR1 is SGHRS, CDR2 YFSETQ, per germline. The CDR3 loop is CASSVSGGLYNEQFF. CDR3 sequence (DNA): TGCGCCAGCAGCGTTAGCGGGGGGCTTTACAATGAGCAGTTCTTC.

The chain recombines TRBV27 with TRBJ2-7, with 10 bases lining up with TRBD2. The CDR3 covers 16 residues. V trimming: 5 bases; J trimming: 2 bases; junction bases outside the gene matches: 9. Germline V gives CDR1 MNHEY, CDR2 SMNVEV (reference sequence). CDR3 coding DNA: TGTGCCAGCAGTCTCACGGGACTAGCGATTACCTACGAGCAGTACTTC. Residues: CASSLTGLAITYEQYF.

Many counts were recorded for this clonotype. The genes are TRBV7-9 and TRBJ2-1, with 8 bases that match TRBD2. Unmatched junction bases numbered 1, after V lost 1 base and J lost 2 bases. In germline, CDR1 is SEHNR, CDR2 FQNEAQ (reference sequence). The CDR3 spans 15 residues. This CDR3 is CASSLELAAYNEQFF. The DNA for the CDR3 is TGTGCCAGCAGCTTAGAACTAGCGGCCTACAATGAGCAGTTCTTC.

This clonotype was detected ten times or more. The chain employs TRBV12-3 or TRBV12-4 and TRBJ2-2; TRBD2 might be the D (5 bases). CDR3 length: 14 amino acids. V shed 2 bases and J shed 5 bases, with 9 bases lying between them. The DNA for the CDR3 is TGTGCCAGCAGTTTATTTTCGGGGACCGGGGAGCTGTTTTTT. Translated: CASSLFSGTGELFF.

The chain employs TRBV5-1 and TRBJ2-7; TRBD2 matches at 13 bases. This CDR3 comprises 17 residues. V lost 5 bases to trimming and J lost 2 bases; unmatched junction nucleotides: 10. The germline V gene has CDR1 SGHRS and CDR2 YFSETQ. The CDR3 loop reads CASSSGTSGVYPYEQYF. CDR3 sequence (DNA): TGCGCCAGCAGTTCAGGGACTAGCGGGGTTTACCCCTACGAGCAGTACTTC.

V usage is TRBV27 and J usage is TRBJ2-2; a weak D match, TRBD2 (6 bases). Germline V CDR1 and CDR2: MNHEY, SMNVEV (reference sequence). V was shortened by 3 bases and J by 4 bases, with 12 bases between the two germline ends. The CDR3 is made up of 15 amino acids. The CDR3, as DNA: TGTGCCAGCAGTTTCGGTTTGCGGGGCACCGGGGAGCTGTTTTTT. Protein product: CASSFGLRGTGELFF.

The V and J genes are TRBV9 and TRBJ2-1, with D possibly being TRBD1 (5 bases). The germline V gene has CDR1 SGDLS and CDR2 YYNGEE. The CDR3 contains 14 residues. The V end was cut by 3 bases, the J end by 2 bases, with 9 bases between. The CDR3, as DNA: TGTGCCAGCAGCGAGAAGGGGACCTACAATGAGCAGTTCTTC. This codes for CASSEKGTYNEQFF.